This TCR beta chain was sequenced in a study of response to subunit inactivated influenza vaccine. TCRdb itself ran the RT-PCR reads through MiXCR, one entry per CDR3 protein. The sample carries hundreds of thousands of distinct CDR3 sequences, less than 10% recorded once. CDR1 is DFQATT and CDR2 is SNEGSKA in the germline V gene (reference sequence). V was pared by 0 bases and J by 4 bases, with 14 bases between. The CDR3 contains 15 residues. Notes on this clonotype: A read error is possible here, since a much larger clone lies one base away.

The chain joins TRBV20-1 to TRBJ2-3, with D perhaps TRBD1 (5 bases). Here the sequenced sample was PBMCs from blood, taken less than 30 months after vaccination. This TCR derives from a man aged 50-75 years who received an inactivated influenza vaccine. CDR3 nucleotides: TGCAGTGCTAGAGACGACCGAAGGGGCTCAGATACGCAGTATTTT. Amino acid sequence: CSARDDRRGSDTQYF.